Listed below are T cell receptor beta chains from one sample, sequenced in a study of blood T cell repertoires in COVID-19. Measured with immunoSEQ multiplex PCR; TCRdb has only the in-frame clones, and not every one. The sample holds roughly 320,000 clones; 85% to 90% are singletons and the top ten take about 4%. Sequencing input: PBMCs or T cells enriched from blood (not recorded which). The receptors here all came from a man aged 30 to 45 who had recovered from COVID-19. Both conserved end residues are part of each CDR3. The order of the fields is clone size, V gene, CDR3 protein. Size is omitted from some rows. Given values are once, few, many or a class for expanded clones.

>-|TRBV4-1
CASSQDYPGYGGYTF
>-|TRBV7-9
CASSWGGSSYEQYF
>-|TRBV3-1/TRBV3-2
CASSSDIARGYGYTF
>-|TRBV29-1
CSVEVRQGAGTQYF
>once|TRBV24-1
CATSDRVGSGRANEQFF
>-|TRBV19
CASSILGGRAWNEQFF
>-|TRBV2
CASSRPGDSPLHF
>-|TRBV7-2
CASSSFPRGKNIQYF
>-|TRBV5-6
CASSLTGGNQPQHF
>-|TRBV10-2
CASRWGRDTGELFF
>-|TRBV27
CASSPRQGSNQPQHF
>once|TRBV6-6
CASSYSGTVRETQYF
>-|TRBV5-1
CASSLQIDWRESKDGELFF
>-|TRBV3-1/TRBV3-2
CASSPVGGQPQHF
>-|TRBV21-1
CASSNLFQGPGGYTF
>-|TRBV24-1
CATSDLTGRATF
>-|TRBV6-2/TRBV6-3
CASSYGSRTGELFF
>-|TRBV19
CASSFVGRATINEKLFF
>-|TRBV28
CASSVRDWATSGANVLTF
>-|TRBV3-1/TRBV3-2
CASSPIKTGTLGNSPLHF
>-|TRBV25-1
CASREGQGHLGSNYGYTF
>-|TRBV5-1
CASSLVGVGNTIYF
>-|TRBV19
CASLESGSYGYTF
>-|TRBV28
CASSPWGQGTYEQYF
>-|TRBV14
CASSQVYESPLHF
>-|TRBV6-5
CASGYSWEASGYEQYF
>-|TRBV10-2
CASSLRGTSVNNEQFF
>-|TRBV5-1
CASSRDRGDTQYF
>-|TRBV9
CASSATLGQVNTEAFF
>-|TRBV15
CATSRDRFPLGYGYTF
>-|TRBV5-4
CASSLGGSYNEQFF
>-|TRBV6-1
CASREGLYEQYF
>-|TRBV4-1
CASSRTGSSYNEQFF
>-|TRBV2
CASSFSTGGGWMNTEAFF
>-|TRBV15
CATSPRQGGSYEQYF
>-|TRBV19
CAARSGGGIEQFF
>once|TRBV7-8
CASSRQGNYGYTF
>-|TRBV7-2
CASSLWAGGPTGELFF
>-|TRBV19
CASRETGGGEKLFF
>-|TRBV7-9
CASSLSGQGTPQETQYF